The sequence of this T cell receptor (beta chain) was determined in a study of blood T cell repertoires in COVID-19. Study-level information: There were acute and convalescent COVID-19 samples, and they came from the United States, Italy and Spain. In each case, the material was cDNA or gDNA derived from T cells, B-cell-depleted T cells, or PBMCs.

In the authors' methods: Estimation of nucleated cell counts was performed using reference gene primer amplification. Measured with immunoSEQ multiplex PCR; TCRdb has only the in-frame clones, and not every one. D and trimming were read from the DNA, whereas the V and J calls and clone size are those reported in that table. The table lists about 240,000 clones, 85% to 90% of them singletons. The CDR3 loop spans 14 amino acids. Trimming left V 2 bases short and J 4 bases short, with 6 bases between. Germline V CDR1 and CDR2: SGHTA, FQGNSA. The specimen was peripheral blood. This TCR derives from a woman in her 70s with active or convalescent COVID-19. The chain has TRBV7-2 and TRBJ2-6; unclear D gene. Here the CDR3 reads CASSLMEGANVLTF. CDR3 in DNA: TGTGCCAGCAGCTTAATGGAGGGGGCCAACGTCCTGACTTTC.